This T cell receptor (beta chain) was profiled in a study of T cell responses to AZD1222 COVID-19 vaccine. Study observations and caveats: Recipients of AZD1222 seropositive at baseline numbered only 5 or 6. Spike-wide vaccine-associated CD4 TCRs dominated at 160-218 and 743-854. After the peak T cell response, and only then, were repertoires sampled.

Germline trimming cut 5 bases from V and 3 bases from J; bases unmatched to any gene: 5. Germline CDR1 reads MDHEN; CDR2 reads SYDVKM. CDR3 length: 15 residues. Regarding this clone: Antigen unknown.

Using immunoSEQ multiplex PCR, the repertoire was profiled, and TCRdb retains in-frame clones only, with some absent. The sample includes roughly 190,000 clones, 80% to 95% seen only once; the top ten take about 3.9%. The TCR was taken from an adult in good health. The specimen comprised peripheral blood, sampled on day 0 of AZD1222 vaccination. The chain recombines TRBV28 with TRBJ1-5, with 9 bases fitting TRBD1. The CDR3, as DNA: TGTGCCAGCAGTCACAGGGGGCGAGTCAATCAGCCCCAGCATTTT. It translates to CASSHRGRVNQPQHF.